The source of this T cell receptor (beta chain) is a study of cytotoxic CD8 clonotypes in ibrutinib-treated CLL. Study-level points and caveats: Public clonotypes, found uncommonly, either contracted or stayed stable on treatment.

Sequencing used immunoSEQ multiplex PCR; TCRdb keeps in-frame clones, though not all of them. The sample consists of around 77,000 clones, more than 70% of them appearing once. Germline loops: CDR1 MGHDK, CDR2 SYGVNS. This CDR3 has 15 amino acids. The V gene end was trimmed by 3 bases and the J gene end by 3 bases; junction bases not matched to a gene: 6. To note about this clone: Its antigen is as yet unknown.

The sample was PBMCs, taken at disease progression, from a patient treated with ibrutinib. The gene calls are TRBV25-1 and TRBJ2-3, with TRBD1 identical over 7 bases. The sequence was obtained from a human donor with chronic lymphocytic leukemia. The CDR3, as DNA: TGTGCCAGCAGTGACACAGGGGTCTGGACAGATACGCAGTATTTT. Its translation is CASSDTGVWTDTQYF.